The 32 T cell receptor beta chains in this list originate from one sample, sequenced in a study of human T cells and chemical hapten exposure. TCRdb redid the calling of the RACE reads with MiXCR, one entry per CDR3 protein. Of fewer than 100,000 distinct CDR3 sequences listed, 10% to 15% are singletons. Specified time point: patch test 1, 2 weeks after DPC sensitization. Treatment of the sample: therapeutic diphenylcyclopropenone sensitization with weekly scalp DPC. The sequencing used whole blood, collected in connection with sensitization to the hapten diphenylcyclopropenone (DPC). The origin of the receptors is a woman aged 55-69 years with alopecia areata. Some clones in this sample may be carry-over from other donors' samples.

The gene calls are TRBV11-2 and TRBJ2-1; TRBD1 aligns across 10 bases. J gave up 5 bases and V 2 bases, and 12 bases lay outside the gene matches. Germline V gene sequence: CDR1 SGHAT, CDR2 FQNNGV. CDR3 length equals 18 residues. DNA of the CDR3: TGTGCCAGCAGCTTACGCGCTCCGGGACAGGGGTTTCACAATGAGCAGTTCTTC. Protein: CASSLRAPGQGFHNEQFF.

At least ten counts were recorded for this clonotype. CDR3 amino acids: CASSGTALPQHF. CDR3 in DNA: TGTGCCAGCAGTGGGACCGCCTTGCCCCAGCATTTT. The chain links TRBV2 to TRBJ1-5, with unresolved D. Germline V gives CDR1 SNHLY, CDR2 FYNNEI. The V gene lost 4 bases and the J gene lost 9 bases, with 10 bases spanning the gap. The CDR3 covers 12 residues.

This clonotype was seen a single time. One junction end does not reproduce the germline sequence, and a read error may be involved. The chain employs TRBV12-3 or TRBV12-4 and TRBJ1-2, with TRBD1 identical over 10 bases. The CDR3 sequence is 14 residues long. The CDR3 is CANSADRGLFGYTF. As DNA, the CDR3 is TGTGCCAACAGTGCCGACAGGGGGCTGTTTGGCTACACCTTC.

This clonotype has just a few counts. This chain links TRBV6-5 with TRBJ2-5; 9 bases line up with TRBD2. Germline trimming cut 4 bases from V and 1 base from J; bases unmatched to any gene: 4. Germline assignment: CDR1 MNHEY and CDR2 SVGAGI. The CDR3 is 15 residues long. This CDR3 is CASSWQRGAQETQYF. CDR3 sequence (DNA): TGTGCCAGCAGTTGGCAGCGGGGGGCCCAAGAGACCCAGTACTTC.

This clonotype was seen many times. The genes are TRBV7-3 and TRBJ2-6; tentatively, D is TRBD2 (5 bases). V lost 4 bases and J lost 0, with 10 bases in between. Germline loops: CDR1 SGHTA, CDR2 FQGTGA. The CDR3 length is 16 residues. The CDR3: CASSSGGSSGANVLTF. In nucleotides, the CDR3 is TGTGCCAGCAGCTCCGGTGGGAGCTCTGGGGCCAACGTCCTGACTTTC.

V usage is TRBV29-1 and J usage is TRBJ1-1, with D hard to call. The ends were cut back, 6 bases at V and 1 base at J, with 6 bases in the middle. This CDR3 spans 11 amino acids. CDR1 is SQVTM and CDR2 is ANQGSEA in the germline V gene. DNA of the CDR3: TGCAGCGTGGAAAGGAACACTGAAGCTTTCTTT. It is translated as CSVERNTEAFF.

This clonotype was picked up many times. The V gene is TRBV7-2, the J gene TRBJ2-3; 10 bases agree with TRBD2. The length of the CDR3 is 17 residues. CDR1 is SGHTA and CDR2 is FQGNSA in the germline V gene. The trim removed 1 base at V and 5 bases at J, leaving 9 bases unmatched. The CDR3 loop is CASSLDRAGGLLDTQYF. CDR3 in DNA: TGTGCCAGCAGCTTAGACAGAGCGGGGGGGTTATTAGATACGCAGTATTTT.

This chain joins TRBV29-1 and TRBJ1-2, with 8 bases matching TRBD1. This CDR3 has 12 residues. The germline V gene has CDR1 SQVTM and CDR2 ANQGSEA. The trim removed 6 bases at V and 3 bases at J, leaving 3 bases unmatched. CDR3 DNA sequence: TGCAGCGTAGACAGGGGCGACTATGGCTACACCTTC. This encodes CSVDRGDYGYTF.

V and J are TRBV4-2 and TRBJ2-7, with no clear D. The CDR3 covers 12 residues. The V gene lost 4 bases and the J gene lost 6 bases, with 10 bases spanning the gap. Per the germline V gene, CDR1 is LGHNA and CDR2 is YNFKEQ. In DNA form, the CDR3 reads TGTGCCAGCAGCCCTCCCTCTGCCGAGCAGTACTTC. Protein sequence: CASSPPSAEQYF.

This clonotype was seen ten or more times. The chain has TRBV5-1 and TRBJ2-7; D is ambiguous. The V gene's germline CDR1 is SGHRS and CDR2 YFSETQ. The CDR3 covers 12 residues. Trimming pared 1 base from V and 4 bases from J, leaving 6 bases between. The CDR3 bases are TGCGCCAGCAGCTTGACCTCATACGAGCAGTACTTC. This gives the protein CASSLTSYEQYF.

This clonotype was counted between two and nine times. The chain joins TRBV6-5 to TRBJ1-4; the match to TRBD1 covers 8 bases. Germline V gives CDR1 MNHEY, CDR2 SVGAGI. The CDR3 loop spans 14 amino acids. The trim removed 7 bases at V and 7 bases at J, leaving 8 bases unmatched. The CDR3 reads CASTYTGGSEKLFF. In DNA, the CDR3 is TGTGCCAGCACCTATACAGGGGGTAGTGAAAAACTGTTTTTT.

This clonotype was counted between two and nine times. This rearrangement joins TRBV18 to TRBJ1-1, with D perhaps matching TRBD1 (6 bases). The CDR3 runs to 17 residues. The V end lost 3 bases, the J end lost 3 bases, and 20 bases lay between the germline ends. Germline-derived CDR1 and CDR2 are KGHSH and LQKENI. CDR3 DNA sequence: TGTGCCAGCTCACCCCGGGACACAACCCGAAGGGACACTGAAGCTTTCTTT. It codes for CASSPRDTTRRDTEAFF.

This clonotype turned up a few times. V and J are TRBV3-1 and TRBJ1-3; TRBD1 might be the D (5 bases). Germline-derived CDR1 and CDR2 are LGHDT and YNNKEL (reference sequence). The CDR3 length is 14 residues. Trimming shortened V by 7 bases and J by 0 bases, and 10 bases separated the two germline ends. For the CDR3, the DNA is TGTGCCAGCACCCGACAGCGCTCTGGAAACACCATATATTTT. Translating it yields CASTRQRSGNTIYF.

This clonotype was detected only a few times. The genes are TRBV6-1 and TRBJ1-3; 7 positions match TRBD1. Germline CDR1 is MNHNS and CDR2 is SASEGT. The CDR3 is made up of 17 amino acids. The V and J ends lost 0 bases and 2 bases, in that order; junction bases with no gene match: 7. This CDR3 is CASSEATVGQAGNTIYF. In nucleotides, the CDR3 is TGTGCCAGCAGTGAAGCGACAGTCGGACAGGCTGGAAACACCATATATTTT.

This clonotype was counted ten times or more. This chain connects TRBV7-9 to TRBJ1-1; D is ambiguous. The germline V gene encodes CDR1 SEHNR and CDR2 FQNEAQ (reference sequence). This CDR3 has 14 residues. The ends were cut back, 3 bases at V and 3 bases at J, with 11 bases in the middle. The CDR3 here is CASSFKGRDTEAFF. DNA for the CDR3: TGTGCCAGCAGCTTCAAAGGACGGGACACTGAAGCTTTCTTT. The full variable domain, completed using reference TRBV7-9 and TRBJ1-1, is DTGVSQNPRHKITKRGQNVTFRCDPISEHNRLYWYRQTLGQGPEFLTYFQNEAQLEKSRLLSDRFSAERPKGSFSTLEIQRTEQGDSAMYLCASSFKGRDTEAFFGQGTRLTVV.

The chain joins TRBV6-6 to TRBJ2-3, with 10 bases fitting TRBD2. The CDR3 is 15 residues long. Trimming cost V 5 bases and J 3 bases; bases outside gene matches: 5. Germline CDR1 MNHNY, CDR2 SVGAGI (reference sequence). CDR3 region: CASSKASGGTDTQYF. CDR3 nucleotide sequence: TGTGCCAGCAGTAAGGCTAGCGGGGGTACAGATACGCAGTATTTT.

This clonotype has more than one count but fewer than ten. The chain links TRBV20-1 to TRBJ1-6, with 8 bases matching TRBD1. V dropped 0 bases and J dropped 7; count of bases not matched to a gene: 8. Germline lookup yields CDR1 DFQATT and CDR2 SNEGSKA (reference sequence). The CDR3 loop spans 16 amino acids. The CDR3 spells CSARDGGTGENSPLHF. For the CDR3, the DNA is TGCAGTGCTAGAGATGGAGGGACAGGAGAAAATTCACCCCTCCACTTT.

This clonotype was found a few times. The genes are TRBV12-3 or TRBV12-4 and TRBJ2-3, with TRBD1 matching over 8 bases. V was pared by 8 bases and J by 4 bases, with 11 bases of the junction left unmatched. The CDR3 spans 15 residues. The CDR3 region has the DNA TGTGCCAGCGGAGAAGACAGGGGTGTGGCAGATACGCAGTATTTT. Protein: CASGEDRGVADTQYF.

This chain links TRBV4-1 with TRBJ2-7; D gene uncertain. Trimming left V 1 base short and J 6 bases short, with 19 bases between. The CDR3 runs to 16 residues. The V gene's germline CDR1 is MGHRA and CDR2 YSYEKL. DNA of the CDR3: TGCGCCAGCAGCCAAGCCAATCTCATCGTTCCCAGCGAGCAGTACTTC. It encodes CASSQANLIVPSEQYF.

CDR3 sequence reads: CAWGSISGAGAYNEQFF. CDR3 nucleotides: TGTGCCTGGGGATCCATTAGCGGGGCAGGTGCCTACAATGAGCAGTTCTTC. The V and J genes are TRBV30 and TRBJ2-1; TRBD2 matches 8 bases. The CDR3 length is 17 residues. Germline values: CDR1 GTSNPN, CDR2 SVGIG (reference sequence). The junction had 14 bases not matched to a gene; V was cut back by 5 bases and J by 2 bases.

This clonotype came up many times. This chain connects TRBV30 to TRBJ1-1; D is possibly TRBD1 (6 bases). V lost 3 bases and J 0 bases, leaving 14 bases between the germline ends. Germline lookup yields CDR1 GTSNPN and CDR2 SVGIG (reference sequence). This CDR3 comprises 15 residues. The CDR3 DNA reads as TGTGCCTGGAGAGTTATGCAGGGGATGAACACTGAAGCTTTCTTT. Encoded protein: CAWRVMQGMNTEAFF.

The V call is TRBV7-2, the J call TRBJ1-3; no clear D gene. Between the trimmed V and J ends, which lost 0 bases and 4 bases, there was a span of 1 base. Germline V CDR1 and CDR2: SGHTA, FQGNSA. The CDR3 has 12 residues. CDR3 coding DNA: TGTGCCAGCAGCTTAGCAGGAAACACCATATATTTT. Its protein product is CASSLAGNTIYF.

A word on this clonotype: An end of the junction does not agree with germline; a read error may underlie this. This sequence joins TRBV7-2 and TRBJ2-7; D may correspond to TRBD1 or TRBD2 (5 bases each). The germline CDR1 and CDR2 sequences are SGHTA and FQGNSA. The CDR3 spans 12 residues. The CDR3 sequence is CASSLASGRFLF. CDR3 nucleotides: TGTGCCAGCAGCTTAGCGTCGGGACGGTTCCTCTTC.

This clonotype has at least ten counts. The chain recombines TRBV4-2 with TRBJ2-3; D perhaps matches TRBD2 (7 bases). Germline V gives CDR1 LGHNA, CDR2 YNFKEQ. The CDR3 length is 16 residues. V dropped 2 bases and J dropped 2 bases, with 14 bases sitting between them. The chain's CDR3 is CASSQRTGGHTDTQYF. The CDR3 DNA follows: TGTGCCAGCAGCCAAAGAACGGGGGGCCACACAGATACGCAGTATTTT.

In DNA, the CDR3 is TGTGCCAGCAGAGAGGGGGTCGGGGAGCTGTTTTTT. As protein: CASREGVGELFF. The chain couples TRBV28 to TRBJ2-2; maybe TRBD1 (6 bases). Germline CDR1 is MDHEN and CDR2 is SYDVKM. This CDR3 has 12 residues. The germline V and J ends were trimmed by 6 bases and 7 bases, with 9 bases remaining between them.

The chain is built from TRBV29-1 and TRBJ2-1; TRBD2 might be the D (5 bases). The V end was cut by 5 bases, the J end by 10 bases, with 30 bases between. There are 17 residues in the CDR3. The germline CDR1 and CDR2 sequences are SQVTM and ANQGSEA. This CDR3 reads CSVPASSRGLWDMEQFF. The CDR3 region has the DNA TGCAGCGTTCCGGCATCGTCTCGCGGGTTATGGGATATGGAGCAGTTCTTC.

V gene TRBV27 combines with J gene TRBJ2-2, with 7 bases that match TRBD2. This CDR3 has 16 residues. Trimming removed 6 bases from V and 7 bases from J; junction bases left unmatched: 14. CDR1 and CDR2 from the germline V gene are MNHEY and SMNVEV (reference sequence). Here the CDR3 reads CASRSDHVGEGGELFF. DNA for the CDR3: TGTGCCAGCAGGTCTGACCACGTGGGGGAGGGCGGGGAGCTGTTTTTT.

This clonotype was counted many times. The CDR3 coding sequence is TGTGCCAGCAGCTTATTTGAGGAGCAGTTCTTC. Protein product: CASSLFEEQFF. This sequence joins TRBV7-2 and TRBJ2-1; D gene ambiguous. Germline loops: CDR1 SGHTA, CDR2 FQGNSA. V was pared by 2 bases and J by 10 bases, with 6 bases between. This CDR3 is built from 11 residues.

The sample holds many counts of this clonotype. V gene TRBV7-6 combines with J gene TRBJ1-6, with D perhaps matching TRBD1 (6 bases). CDR3 length: 15 residues. Germline assignment: CDR1 SGHVS and CDR2 FNYEAQ. The V gene lost 4 bases and the J gene lost 4 bases, with 11 bases spanning the gap. The CDR3 nucleotides read TGTGCCAGCAGCTCATCACAGGGTTATAATTCACCCCTCCACTTT. The encoded protein is CASSSSQGYNSPLHF.

V usage is TRBV2 and J usage is TRBJ1-1; D not resolved. CDR1 SNHLY and CDR2 FYNNEI come from the germline V gene. Between the trimmed V and J ends, which lost 5 bases and 4 bases, there was a span of 14 bases. The CDR3 runs 14 residues. CDR3 in DNA: TGTGCCAGCAGTTATAGACGGAAACTCACTGAAGCTTTCTTT. It codes for CASSYRRKLTEAFF.

The CDR3 region has the DNA TGTGCCAGCAGCCAGCTCCTTACAGGGACAGGAAACACCATATATTTT. It is translated as CASSQLLTGTGNTIYF. The rearrangement uses TRBV3-1 and TRBJ1-3; D perhaps matches TRBD1 (6 bases). From germline, CDR1 is LGHDT and CDR2 YNNKEL (reference sequence). Trimming took off 3 bases at V and 4 bases at J, with 16 bases between the two ends. The CDR3 is made up of 16 amino acids. The entire variable domain, with the rest obtained from reference TRBV3-1 and TRBJ1-3, is as follows: DTAVSQTPKYLVTQMGNDKSIKCEQNLGHDTMYWYKQDSKKFLKIMFSYNNKELIINETVPNRFSPKSPDKAHLNLHINSLELGDSAVYFCASSQLLTGTGNTIYFGEGSWLTVV.

This chain joins TRBV7-8 and TRBJ1-5; D may be TRBD1 (5 bases). V lost 5 bases and J 9 bases, leaving 11 bases between the germline ends. The length of the CDR3 is 12 residues. Germline V gene lookup returns CDR1 SGHVS and CDR2 FQNEAQ. CDR3 region: CASSMGPWPQHF. CDR3 nucleotide sequence: TGTGCCAGCAGCATGGGGCCTTGGCCCCAGCATTTT.